This T cell receptor beta chain comes out of a study of PD-1 blockade in classical Hodgkin lymphoma (dated by TCRdb to about 2020). For context, the study as a whole: Nivolumab dosing was 3 mg/kg intravenously every 2 weeks, continuing until either disease progression or unacceptable toxicity. To define a peripheral blood immune signature of response to PD-1 blockade in classical Hodgkin lymphoma, the study combined TCR beta sequencing with CyTOF.

In light of the paper, this sample's time point label describes: cycle 4 day 1 (C4D1), after more than 5 weeks of nivolumab. All trial patients had relapsed after autologous stem cell transplantation, with cohorts A, B and C differing in prior brentuximab vedotin exposure. A total of under 70 patients with relapsed/refractory classical Hodgkin lymphoma made up the trial cohort, and each patient's best overall response was complete response, partial response or progressive disease. Single-agent nivolumab was administered to trial patients in the multi-cohort phase II CheckMate 205 trial. An independent review committee assessed best overall response by applying the 2007 International Working Group response criteria. PBMCs from the trial were collected at three points: immediately before nivolumab initiation (C1D1), and during therapy at cycle 2 day 1 and cycle 4 day 1. Peripheral blood was collected in 8 mL Vacutainer Cell Preparation Tubes, from which PBMCs were isolated by centrifugation and then cryopreserved.

The Qiagen DNeasy kit was used to extract genomic DNA both from unsorted PBMCs and from the negatively selected CD4+ and CD8+ fractions. Amplification of TCR beta CDR3 regions was done by immunoSEQ multiplex PCR with primers that anneal to V and J segments. A synthetic immune receptor repertoire was used to minimize amplification bias, and any remaining bias was removed computationally after sequencing. The authors processed their data as follows. Custom Python scripts were used to quantify repertoire diversity as the Shannon entropy index. Unsorted, CD4+ and CD8+ repertoires were analyzed separately, except for combined analyses in which CD4+ and CD8+ sequences were merged in silico. Clonal expansion was defined as a frequency increase of at least 2-fold after treatment compared with C1D1, and clones undetected at baseline were assigned a pseudocount of 0.5. Clones with 0 or 1 copy at C1D1 were classified as singleton clones, and clones with 2 or more copies were classified as non-singleton clones. Clones expanded in unsorted samples were annotated as CD4+, CD8+ or unknown by matching protein sequences in sorted samples from the same patient. Wilcoxon tests on paired samples were used to test changes in diversity from C1D1 to C4D1. The clones in this table, taken by TCRdb from immuneACCESS, are in-frame only. Not every clone is retained; where verified, under half of the shortfall comes from an unresolved V gene, and the cause of the rest is unknown. Clone size and V and J calls were adopted from that table, with D and trimming inferred from the DNA. A total of some 93,000 clones appear in this sample, around 80% of them only once. The ten largest account for about a tenth of the sample.

This clone has only a few counts. Its recognized antigen is unknown. Base quality data are lacking; no much larger clone is found one base away. The investigation overall reported the following: The study covered only a single clinical trial cohort, and the causes of the repertoire differences, possibly disease activity or prior therapy, were still not defined. Newly diagnosed patients were reported to have lower baseline TCR diversity than healthy donors, and relapsed/refractory patients were reported to have lower baseline TCR diversity still. Lower diversity was seen in patients whose nivolumab began less than 1 year after ASCT, and these patients were left out of later analyses so that immune reconstitution would not confound the results. Trial patients achieving complete response had baseline diversity similar to newly diagnosed patients, whereas partial responders and progressors had significantly lower diversity. By C4D1, a significant rise was seen in CD4+ TCR diversity but not in CD8+ TCR diversity (p=0.0027 vs p=0.16), and the rise was most apparent among complete responders (p=0.02).

The CDR3 has 16 amino acids, counting the end cysteine and phenylalanine. The only DNA kept is the CDR3, 48 bases in frame from the first base. CDR1 and CDR2, per the germline V gene (reference sequence), are LNHDA and SQIVND. Trimming takes 7 bases from V and 0 bases from J, and the germline ends sit 15 bases apart. The clonotype comes from a human donor with classical Hodgkin lymphoma. The receptor chain draws on TRBV19 and TRBJ2-2; the D match is possibly TRBD1 or TRBD2, with 7 bases aligned in each. The sequencing here drew on peripheral blood mononuclear cells (PBMCs), taken before the fourth cycle of nivolumab. The CDR3 region reads CASTSGGGPNTGELFF. The DNA reads as follows: TGTGCCAGTACCTCAGGGGGGGGCCCGAACACCGGGGAGCTGTTTTTT.